This T cell receptor beta chain was found in a study of blood T cell repertoires in COVID-19. Study-level information: Samples came from the United States, Italy and Spain, spanning acute and convalescent COVID-19. The cDNA or gDNA used as material had been derived from T cells, B-cell-depleted T cells, or PBMCs.

Trimming stripped 5 bases from V and 4 bases from J, with 15 bases between. Germline V gives CDR1 SEHNR, CDR2 FQNEAQ (reference sequence). The CDR3 covers 15 residues. The data were produced by immunoSEQ multiplex PCR, yet TCRdb's version contains in-frame clones alone and is incomplete. The repertoire holds about 92,000 clones, with roughly 85% as singletons. The Seattle patients joined while their infection was active and were tracked longitudinally afterward. This sequence originates from a woman aged 60-70 years with COVID-19, enrolled during active disease. The sequenced sample consisted of peripheral blood. V is TRBV7-9 and J is TRBJ2-1; the D gene is possibly TRBD1 (7 bases). The CDR3 reads CASSHDRDSYNEQFF. The CDR3 nucleotides read TGTGCCAGCAGCCACGACAGGGACTCTTACAATGAGCAGTTCTTC.